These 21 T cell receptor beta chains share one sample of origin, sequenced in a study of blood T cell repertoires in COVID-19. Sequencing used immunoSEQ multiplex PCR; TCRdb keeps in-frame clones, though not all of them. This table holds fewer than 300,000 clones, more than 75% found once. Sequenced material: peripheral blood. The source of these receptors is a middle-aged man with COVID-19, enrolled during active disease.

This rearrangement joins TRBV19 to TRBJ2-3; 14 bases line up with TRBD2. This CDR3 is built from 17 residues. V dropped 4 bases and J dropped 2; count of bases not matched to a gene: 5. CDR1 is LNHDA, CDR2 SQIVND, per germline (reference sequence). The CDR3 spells CASSTGTSGGYTDTQYF. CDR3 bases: TGTGCCAGTAGTACAGGGACTAGCGGGGGATACACAGATACGCAGTATTTT.

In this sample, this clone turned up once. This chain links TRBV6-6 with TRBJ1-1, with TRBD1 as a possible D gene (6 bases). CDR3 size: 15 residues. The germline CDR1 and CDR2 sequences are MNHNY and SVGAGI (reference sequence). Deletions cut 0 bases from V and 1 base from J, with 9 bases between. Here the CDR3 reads CASSYSGQRNTEAFF. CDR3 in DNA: TGTGCCAGCAGTTACTCCGGACAGAGGAACACTGAAGCTTTCTTT.

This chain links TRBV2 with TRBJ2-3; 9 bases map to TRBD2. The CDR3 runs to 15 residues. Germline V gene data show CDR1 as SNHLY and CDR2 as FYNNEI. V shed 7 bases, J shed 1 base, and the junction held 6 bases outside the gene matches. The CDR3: CASILVAGGTDTQYF. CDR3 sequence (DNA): TGTGCCAGCATTTTAGTAGCGGGGGGCACAGATACGCAGTATTTT. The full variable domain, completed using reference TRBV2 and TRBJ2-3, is EPEVTQTPSHQVTQMGQEVILRCVPISNHLYFYWYRQILGQKVEFLVSFYNNEISEKSEIFDDQFSVERPDGSNFTLKIRSTKLEDSAMYFCASILVAGGTDTQYFGPGTRLTVL.

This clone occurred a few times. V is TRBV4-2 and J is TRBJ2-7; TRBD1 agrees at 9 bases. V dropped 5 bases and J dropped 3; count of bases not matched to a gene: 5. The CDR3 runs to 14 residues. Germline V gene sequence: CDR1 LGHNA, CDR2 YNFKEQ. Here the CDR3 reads CASSSGQGDYEQYF. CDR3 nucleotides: TGTGCCAGCAGCTCGGGACAGGGCGACTACGAGCAGTACTTC.

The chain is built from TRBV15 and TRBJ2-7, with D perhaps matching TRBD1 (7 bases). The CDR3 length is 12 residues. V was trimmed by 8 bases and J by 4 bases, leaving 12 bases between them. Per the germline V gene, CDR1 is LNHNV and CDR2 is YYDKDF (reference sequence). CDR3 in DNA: TGTGCCACCGCGGGACAGCGATACGAGCAGTACTTC. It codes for CATAGQRYEQYF.

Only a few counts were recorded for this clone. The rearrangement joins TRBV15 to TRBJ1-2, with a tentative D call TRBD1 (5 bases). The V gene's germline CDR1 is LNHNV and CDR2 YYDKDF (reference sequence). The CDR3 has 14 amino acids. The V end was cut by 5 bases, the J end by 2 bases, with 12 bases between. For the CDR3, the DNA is TGTGCCACCAGCGTTCGTGCAGGGAACTATGGCTACACCTTC. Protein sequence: CATSVRAGNYGYTF. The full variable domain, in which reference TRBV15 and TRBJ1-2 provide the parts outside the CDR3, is DAMVIQNPRYQVTQFGKPVTLSCSQTLNHNVMYWYQQKSSQAPKLLFHYYDKDFNNEADTPDNFQSRRPNTSFCFLDIRSPGLGDTAMYLCATSVRAGNYGYTFGSGTRLTVV.

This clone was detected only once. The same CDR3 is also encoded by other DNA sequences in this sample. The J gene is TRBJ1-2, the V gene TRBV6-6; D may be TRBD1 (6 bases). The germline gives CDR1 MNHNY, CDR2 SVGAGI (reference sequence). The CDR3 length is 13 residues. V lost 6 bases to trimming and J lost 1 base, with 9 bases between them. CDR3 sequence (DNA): TGTGCCAGCAGCCGGGACATTAACTATGGCTACACCTTC. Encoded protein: CASSRDINYGYTF.

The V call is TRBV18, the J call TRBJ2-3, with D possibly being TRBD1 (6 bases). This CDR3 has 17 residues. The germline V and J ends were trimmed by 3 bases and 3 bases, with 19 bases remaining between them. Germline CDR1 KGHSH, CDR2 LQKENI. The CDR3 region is CASSPRSGGRGTDTQYF. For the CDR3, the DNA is TGTGCCAGCTCACCCCGCAGCGGAGGCAGGGGTACAGATACGCAGTATTTT. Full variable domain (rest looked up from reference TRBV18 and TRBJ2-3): NAGVMQNPRHLVRRRGQEARLRCSPMKGHSHVYWYRQLPEEGLKFMVYLQKENIIDESGMPKERFSAEFPKEGPSILRIQQVVRGDSAAYFCASSPRSGGRGTDTQYFGPGTRLTVL.

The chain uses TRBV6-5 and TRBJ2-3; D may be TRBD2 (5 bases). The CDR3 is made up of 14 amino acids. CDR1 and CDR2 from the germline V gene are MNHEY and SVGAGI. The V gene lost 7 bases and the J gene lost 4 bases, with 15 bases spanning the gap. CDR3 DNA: TGTGCCAGCACCCCGGGATCCTCGGCAGATACGCAGTATTTT. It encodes CASTPGSSADTQYF.

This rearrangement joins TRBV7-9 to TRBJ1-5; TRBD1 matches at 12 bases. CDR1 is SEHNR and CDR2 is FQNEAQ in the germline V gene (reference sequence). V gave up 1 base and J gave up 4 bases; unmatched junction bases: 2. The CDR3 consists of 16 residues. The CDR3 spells CASSLGDRGRNQPQHF. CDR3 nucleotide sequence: TGTGCCAGCAGCTTAGGGGACAGGGGGCGTAATCAGCCCCAGCATTTT.

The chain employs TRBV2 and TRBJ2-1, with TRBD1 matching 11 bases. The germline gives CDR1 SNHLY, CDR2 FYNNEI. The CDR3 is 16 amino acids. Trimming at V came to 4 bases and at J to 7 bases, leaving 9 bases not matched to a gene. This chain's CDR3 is CASSAIFGTGGNEQFF. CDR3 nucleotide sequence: TGTGCCAGCAGTGCAATTTTCGGGACAGGGGGTAATGAGCAGTTCTTC.

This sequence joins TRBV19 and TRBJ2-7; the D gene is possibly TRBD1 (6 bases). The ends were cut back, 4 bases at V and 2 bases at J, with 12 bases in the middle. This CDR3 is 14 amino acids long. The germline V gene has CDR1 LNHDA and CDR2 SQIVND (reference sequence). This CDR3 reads CASSKVEGAYEQYF. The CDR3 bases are TGTGCCAGTAGTAAGGTCGAGGGGGCCTACGAGCAGTACTTC.

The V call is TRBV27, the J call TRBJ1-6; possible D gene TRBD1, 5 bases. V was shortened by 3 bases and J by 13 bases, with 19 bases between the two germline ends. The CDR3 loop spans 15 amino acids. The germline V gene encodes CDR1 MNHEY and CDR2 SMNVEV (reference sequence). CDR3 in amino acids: CASSLGHGGKTPLHF. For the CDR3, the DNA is TGTGCCAGCAGTTTGGGCCACGGGGGGAAGACGCCCCTCCACTTT.

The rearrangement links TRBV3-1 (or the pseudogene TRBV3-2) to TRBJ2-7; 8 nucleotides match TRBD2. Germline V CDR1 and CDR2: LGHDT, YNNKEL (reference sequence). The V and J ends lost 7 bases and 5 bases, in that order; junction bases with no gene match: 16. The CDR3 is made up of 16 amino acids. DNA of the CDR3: TGTGCCAGCACGGATGGGAGCGGGAGTCTCAACCACGAGCAGTACTTC. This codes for CASTDGSGSLNHEQYF.

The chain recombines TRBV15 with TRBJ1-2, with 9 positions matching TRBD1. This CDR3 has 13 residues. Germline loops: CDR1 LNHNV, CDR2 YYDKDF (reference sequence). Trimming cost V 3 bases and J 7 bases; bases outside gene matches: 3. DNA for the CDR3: TGTGCCACCAGCAGCAGGACAGGGGTTGGCTACACCTTC. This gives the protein CATSSRTGVGYTF.

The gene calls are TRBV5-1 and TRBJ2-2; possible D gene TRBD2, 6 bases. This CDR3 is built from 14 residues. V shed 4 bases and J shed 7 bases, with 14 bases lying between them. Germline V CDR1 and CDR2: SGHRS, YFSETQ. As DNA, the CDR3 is TGCGCCAGCAGCCCGGGCGGGGATGGCGGGGAGCTGTTTTTT. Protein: CASSPGGDGGELFF.

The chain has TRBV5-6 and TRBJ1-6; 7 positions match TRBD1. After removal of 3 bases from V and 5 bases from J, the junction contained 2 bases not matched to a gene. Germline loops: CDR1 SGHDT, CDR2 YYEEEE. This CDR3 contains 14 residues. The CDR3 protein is CASSSGQHNSPLHF. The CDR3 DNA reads TGTGCCAGCAGCTCGGGACAGCATAATTCACCCCTCCACTTT.

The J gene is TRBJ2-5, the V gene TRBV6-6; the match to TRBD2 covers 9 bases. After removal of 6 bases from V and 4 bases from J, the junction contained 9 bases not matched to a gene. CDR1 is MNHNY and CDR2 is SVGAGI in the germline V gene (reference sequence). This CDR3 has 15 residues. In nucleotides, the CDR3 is TGTGCCAGCAGGGTGCGGGGGGGTTGGAGAGAGACCCAGTACTTC. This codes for CASRVRGGWRETQYF.

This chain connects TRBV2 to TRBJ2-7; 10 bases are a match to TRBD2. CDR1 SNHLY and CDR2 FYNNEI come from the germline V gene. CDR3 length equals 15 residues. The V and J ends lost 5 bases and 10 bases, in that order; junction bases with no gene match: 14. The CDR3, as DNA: TGTGCCAGCAGTCCTCGGACTAGCGGACCAAGAGGCCAGTACTTC. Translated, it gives CASSPRTSGPRGQYF.

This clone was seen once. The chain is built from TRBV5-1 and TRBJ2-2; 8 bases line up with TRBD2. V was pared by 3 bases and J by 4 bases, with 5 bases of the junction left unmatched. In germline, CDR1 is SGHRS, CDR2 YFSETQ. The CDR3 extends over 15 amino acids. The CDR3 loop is CASSYAGGATGELFF. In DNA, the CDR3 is TGCGCCAGCAGCTACGCGGGAGGAGCCACCGGGGAGCTGTTTTTT.

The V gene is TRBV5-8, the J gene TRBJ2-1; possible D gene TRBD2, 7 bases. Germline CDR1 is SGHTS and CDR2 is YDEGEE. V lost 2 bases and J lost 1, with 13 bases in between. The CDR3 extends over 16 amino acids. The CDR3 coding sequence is TGTGCCAGCAGCTTTTTTCGGGGGGCATCCTACAATGAGCAGTTCTTC. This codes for CASSFFRGASYNEQFF.